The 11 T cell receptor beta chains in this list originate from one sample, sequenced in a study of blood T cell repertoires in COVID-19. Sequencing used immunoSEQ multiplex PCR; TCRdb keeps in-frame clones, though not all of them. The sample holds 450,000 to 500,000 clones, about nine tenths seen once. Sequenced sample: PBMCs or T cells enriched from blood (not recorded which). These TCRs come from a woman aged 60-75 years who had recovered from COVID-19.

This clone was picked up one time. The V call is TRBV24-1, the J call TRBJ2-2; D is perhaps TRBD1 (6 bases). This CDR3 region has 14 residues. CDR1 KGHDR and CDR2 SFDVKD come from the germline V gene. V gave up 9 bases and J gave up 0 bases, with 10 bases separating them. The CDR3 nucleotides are TGTGCCACCGAGGGGGTCTCGAACACCGGGGAGCTGTTTTTT. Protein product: CATEGVSNTGELFF.

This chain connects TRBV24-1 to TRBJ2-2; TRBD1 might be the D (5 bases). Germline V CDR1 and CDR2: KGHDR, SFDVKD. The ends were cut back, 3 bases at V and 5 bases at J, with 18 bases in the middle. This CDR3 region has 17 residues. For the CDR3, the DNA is TGTGCCACCAGTGATGCGGAGTTGGGGCCCAGGACCGGGGAGCTGTTTTTT. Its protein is CATSDAELGPRTGELFF.

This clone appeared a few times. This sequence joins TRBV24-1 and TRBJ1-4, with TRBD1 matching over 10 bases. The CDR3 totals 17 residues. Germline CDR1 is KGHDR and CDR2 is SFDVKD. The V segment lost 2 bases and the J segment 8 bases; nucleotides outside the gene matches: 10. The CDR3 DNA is TGTGCCACCAGTGATTCCGGGACAGGGGCGAGGGGAGAAAAACTGTTTTTT. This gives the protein CATSDSGTGARGEKLFF.

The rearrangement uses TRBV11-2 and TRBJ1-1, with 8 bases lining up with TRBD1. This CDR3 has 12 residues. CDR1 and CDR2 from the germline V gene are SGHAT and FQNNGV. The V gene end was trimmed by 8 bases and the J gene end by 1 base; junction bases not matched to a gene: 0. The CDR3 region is CASGTGNTEAFF. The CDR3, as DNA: TGTGCCAGCGGGACAGGGAACACTGAAGCTTTCTTT.

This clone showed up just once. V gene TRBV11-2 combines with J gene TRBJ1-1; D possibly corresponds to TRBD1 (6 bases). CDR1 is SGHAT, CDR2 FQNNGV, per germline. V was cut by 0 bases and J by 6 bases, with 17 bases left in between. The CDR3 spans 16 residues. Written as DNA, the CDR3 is TGTGCCAGCAGCTTAGACCCGGGACAAGGGTTCCCTGAAGCTTTCTTT. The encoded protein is CASSLDPGQGFPEAFF. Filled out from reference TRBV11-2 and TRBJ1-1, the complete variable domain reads EAGVAQSPRYKIIEKRQSVAFWCNPISGHATLYWYQQILGQGPKLLIQFQNNGVVDDSQLPKDRFSAERLKGVDSTLKIQPAKLEDSAVYLCASSLDPGQGFPEAFFGQGTRLTVV.

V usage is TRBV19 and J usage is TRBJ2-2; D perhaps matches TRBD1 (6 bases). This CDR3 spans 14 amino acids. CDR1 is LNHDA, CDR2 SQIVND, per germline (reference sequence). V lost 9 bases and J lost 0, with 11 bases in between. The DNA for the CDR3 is TGTGCCAGCCTTGACAGGCCGAACACCGGGGAGCTGTTTTTT. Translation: CASLDRPNTGELFF.

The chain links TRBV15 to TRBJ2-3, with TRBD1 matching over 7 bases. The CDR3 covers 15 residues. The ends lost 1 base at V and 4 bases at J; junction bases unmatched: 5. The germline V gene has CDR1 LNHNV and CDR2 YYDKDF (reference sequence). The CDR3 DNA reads TGTGCCACCAGCAGAGGGACAGGTAGTGCAGATACGCAGTATTTT. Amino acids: CATSRGTGSADTQYF.

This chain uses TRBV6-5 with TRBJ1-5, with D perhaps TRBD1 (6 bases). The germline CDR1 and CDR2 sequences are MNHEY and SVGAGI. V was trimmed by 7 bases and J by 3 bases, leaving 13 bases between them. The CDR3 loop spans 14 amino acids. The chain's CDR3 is CASTKQGVNQPQHF. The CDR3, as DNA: TGTGCCAGCACCAAACAGGGCGTCAATCAGCCCCAGCATTTT.

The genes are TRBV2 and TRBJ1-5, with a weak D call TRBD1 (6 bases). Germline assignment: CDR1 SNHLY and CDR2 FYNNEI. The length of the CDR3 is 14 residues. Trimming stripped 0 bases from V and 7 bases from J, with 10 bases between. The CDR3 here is CASSEARGGQPQHF. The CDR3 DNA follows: TGTGCCAGCAGTGAAGCGCGGGGGGGCCAGCCCCAGCATTTT.

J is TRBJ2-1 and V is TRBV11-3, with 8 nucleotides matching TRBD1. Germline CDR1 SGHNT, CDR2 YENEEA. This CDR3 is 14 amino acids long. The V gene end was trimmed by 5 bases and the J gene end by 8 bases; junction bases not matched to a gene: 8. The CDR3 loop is CASSPRTGSDEQFF. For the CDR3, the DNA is TGTGCCAGCAGCCCCAGGACAGGGAGTGATGAGCAGTTCTTC.

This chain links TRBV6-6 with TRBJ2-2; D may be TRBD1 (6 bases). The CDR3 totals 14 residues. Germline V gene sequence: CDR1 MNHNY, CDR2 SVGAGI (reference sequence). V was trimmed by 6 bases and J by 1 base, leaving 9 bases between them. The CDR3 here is CASSNRVNTGELFF. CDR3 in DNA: TGTGCCAGCAGCAACAGGGTGAACACCGGGGAGCTGTTTTTT.